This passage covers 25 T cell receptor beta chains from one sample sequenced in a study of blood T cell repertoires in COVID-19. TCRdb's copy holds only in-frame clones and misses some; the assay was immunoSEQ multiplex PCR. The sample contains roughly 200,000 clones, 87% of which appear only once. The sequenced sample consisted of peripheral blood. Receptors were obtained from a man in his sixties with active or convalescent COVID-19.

The CDR3 coding sequence is TGTGCCAGCAGTCCAGGACAGGGGGTTAGCAATCAGCCCCAGCATTTT. This encodes CASSPGQGVSNQPQHF. This chain uses TRBV6-6 with TRBJ1-5; 10 nucleotides line up with TRBD1. The V gene's germline CDR1 is MNHNY and CDR2 SVGAGI (reference sequence). The CDR3 covers 16 residues. V lost 5 bases and J lost 0; bases outside the gene matches: 4.

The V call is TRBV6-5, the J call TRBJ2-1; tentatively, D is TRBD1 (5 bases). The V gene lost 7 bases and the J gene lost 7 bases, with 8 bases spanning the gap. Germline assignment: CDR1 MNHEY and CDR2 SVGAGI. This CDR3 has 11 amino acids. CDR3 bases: TGTGCCAGCACCAGGGCGAATGAGCAGTTCTTC. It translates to CASTRANEQFF.

The CDR3, as DNA: TGTGCCAGCAGTTTTCGGCGGAATGAGCAGTTCTTC. The encoded protein is CASSFRRNEQFF. The V gene is TRBV6-2 or TRBV6-3, the J gene TRBJ2-1, with D unclear. The ends were cut back, 4 bases at V and 7 bases at J, with 8 bases in the middle. The CDR3 length is 12 residues. Germline lookup yields CDR1 MNHEY and CDR2 SVGEGT.

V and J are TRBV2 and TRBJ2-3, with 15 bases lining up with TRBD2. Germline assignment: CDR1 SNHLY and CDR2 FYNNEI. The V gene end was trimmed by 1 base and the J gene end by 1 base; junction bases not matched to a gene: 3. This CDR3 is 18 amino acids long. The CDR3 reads CASSEGTSGGGGTDTQYF. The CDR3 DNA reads TGTGCCAGCAGTGAAGGGACTAGCGGGGGGGGTGGCACAGATACGCAGTATTTT.

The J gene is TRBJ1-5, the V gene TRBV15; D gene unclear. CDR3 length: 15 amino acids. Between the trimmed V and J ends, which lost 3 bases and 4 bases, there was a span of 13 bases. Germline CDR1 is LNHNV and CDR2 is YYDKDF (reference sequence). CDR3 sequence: CATSSQPTINQPQHF. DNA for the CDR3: TGTGCCACCAGCAGTCAACCTACTATTAATCAGCCCCAGCATTTT.

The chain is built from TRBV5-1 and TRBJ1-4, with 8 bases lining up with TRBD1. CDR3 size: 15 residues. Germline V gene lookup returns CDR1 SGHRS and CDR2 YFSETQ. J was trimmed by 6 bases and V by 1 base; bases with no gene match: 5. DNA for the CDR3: TGCGCCAGCAGCTTGCAATCGACAGGGGATGAAAAACTGTTTTTT. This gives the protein CASSLQSTGDEKLFF.

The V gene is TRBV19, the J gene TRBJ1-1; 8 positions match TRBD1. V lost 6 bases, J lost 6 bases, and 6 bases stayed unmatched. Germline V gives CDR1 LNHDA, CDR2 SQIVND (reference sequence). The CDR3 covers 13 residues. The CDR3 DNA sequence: TGTGCCAGTAGGGACAGGGCCCTCCCTGAAGCTTTCTTT. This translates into CASRDRALPEAFF.

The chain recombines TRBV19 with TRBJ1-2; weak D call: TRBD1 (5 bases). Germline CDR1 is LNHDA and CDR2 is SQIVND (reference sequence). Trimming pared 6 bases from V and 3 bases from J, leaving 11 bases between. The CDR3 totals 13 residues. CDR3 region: CASSRGEYYGYTF. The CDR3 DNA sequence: TGTGCCAGTAGCCGGGGGGAGTACTATGGCTACACCTTC.

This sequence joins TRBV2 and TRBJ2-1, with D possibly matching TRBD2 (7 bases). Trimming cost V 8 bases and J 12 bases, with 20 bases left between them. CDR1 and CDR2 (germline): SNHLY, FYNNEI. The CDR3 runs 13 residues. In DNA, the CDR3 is TGTGCCAGCTTCTTGGGGGGCTTAGCGGGGCAGTTCTTC. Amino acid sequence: CASFLGGLAGQFF.

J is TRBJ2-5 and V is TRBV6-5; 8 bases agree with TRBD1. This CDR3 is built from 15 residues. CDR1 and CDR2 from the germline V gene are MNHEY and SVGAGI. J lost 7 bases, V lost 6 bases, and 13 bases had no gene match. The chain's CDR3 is CASSKDRAGVGTQYF. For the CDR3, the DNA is TGTGCCAGCAGCAAGGACAGGGCTGGGGTTGGGACCCAGTACTTC.

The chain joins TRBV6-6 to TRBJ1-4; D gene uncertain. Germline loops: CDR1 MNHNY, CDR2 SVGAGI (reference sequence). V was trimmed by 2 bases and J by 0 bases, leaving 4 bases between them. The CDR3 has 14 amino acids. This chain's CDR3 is CASSYEATNEKLFF. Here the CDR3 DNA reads TGTGCCAGCAGTTACGAGGCAACTAATGAAAAACTGTTTTTT.

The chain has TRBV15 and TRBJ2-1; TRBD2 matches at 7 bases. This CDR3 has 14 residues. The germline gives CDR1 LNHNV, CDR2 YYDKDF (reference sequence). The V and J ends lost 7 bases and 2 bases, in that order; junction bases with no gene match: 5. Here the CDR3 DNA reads TGTGCCACCATGGGGGGGGGTGCCTACAATGAGCAGTTCTTC. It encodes CATMGGGAYNEQFF.

The CDR3 loop is CASSLWQTNTGELFF. In DNA, the CDR3 is TGTGCCAGCAGTCTTTGGCAGACGAACACCGGGGAGCTGTTTTTT. V is TRBV27 and J is TRBJ2-2; unclear D gene. Looked up from germline, CDR1 is MNHEY and CDR2 is SMNVEV (reference sequence). Trimming removed 5 bases from V and 0 bases from J, with 10 bases in between. This CDR3 has 15 residues.

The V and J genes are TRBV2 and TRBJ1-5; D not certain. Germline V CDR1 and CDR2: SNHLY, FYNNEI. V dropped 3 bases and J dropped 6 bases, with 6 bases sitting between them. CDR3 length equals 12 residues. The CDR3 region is CASSDSGQPQHF. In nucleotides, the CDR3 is TGTGCCAGCAGTGATTCGGGTCAGCCCCAGCATTTT. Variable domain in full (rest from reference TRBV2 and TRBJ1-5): EPEVTQTPSHQVTQMGQEVILRCVPISNHLYFYWYRQILGQKVEFLVSFYNNEISEKSEIFDDQFSVERPDGSNFTLKIRSTKLEDSAMYFCASSDSGQPQHFGDGTRLSIL.

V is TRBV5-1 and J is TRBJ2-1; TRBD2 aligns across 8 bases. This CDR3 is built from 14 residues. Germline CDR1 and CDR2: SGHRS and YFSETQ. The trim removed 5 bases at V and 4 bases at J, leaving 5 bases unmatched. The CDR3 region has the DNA TGCGCCAGCAGTCAGCGGGGGCTATACAATGAGCAGTTCTTC. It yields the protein CASSQRGLYNEQFF. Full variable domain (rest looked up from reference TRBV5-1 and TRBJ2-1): KAGVTQTPRYLIKTRGQQVTLSCSPISGHRSVSWYQQTPGQGLQFLFEYFSETQRNKGNFPGRFSGRQFSNSRSEMNVSTLELGDSALYLCASSQRGLYNEQFFGPGTRLTVL.

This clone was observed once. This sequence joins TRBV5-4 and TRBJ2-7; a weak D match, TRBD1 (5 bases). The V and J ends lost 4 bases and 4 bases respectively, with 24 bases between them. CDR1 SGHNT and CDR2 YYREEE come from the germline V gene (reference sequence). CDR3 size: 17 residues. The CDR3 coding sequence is TGTGCCAGCAGCAAGTCCCCCTCACCGAAGGGGCATTACGAGCAGTACTTC. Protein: CASSKSPSPKGHYEQYF.

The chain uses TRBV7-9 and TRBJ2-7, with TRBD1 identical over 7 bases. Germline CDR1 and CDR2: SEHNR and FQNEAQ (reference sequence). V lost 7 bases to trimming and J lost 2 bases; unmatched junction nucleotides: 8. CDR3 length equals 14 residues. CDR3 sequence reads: CASTTDRVPYEQYF. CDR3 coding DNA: TGTGCCAGCACCACAGACAGGGTCCCCTACGAGCAGTACTTC.

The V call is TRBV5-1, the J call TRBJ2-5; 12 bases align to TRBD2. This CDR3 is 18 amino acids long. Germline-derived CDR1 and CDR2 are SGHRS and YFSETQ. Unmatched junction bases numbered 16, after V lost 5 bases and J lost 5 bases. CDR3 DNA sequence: TGCGCCAGCAGGCCCAGGCCTAGCGGGGGGGCGACTCATGAGACCCAGTACTTC. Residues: CASRPRPSGGATHETQYF.

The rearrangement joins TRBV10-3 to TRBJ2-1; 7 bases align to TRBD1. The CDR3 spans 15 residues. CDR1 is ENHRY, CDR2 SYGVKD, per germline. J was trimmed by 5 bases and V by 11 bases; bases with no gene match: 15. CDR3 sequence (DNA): TGTGCCGCTCATTACGACAGGGTAGGCCACAATGAGCAGTTCTTC. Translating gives CAAHYDRVGHNEQFF.

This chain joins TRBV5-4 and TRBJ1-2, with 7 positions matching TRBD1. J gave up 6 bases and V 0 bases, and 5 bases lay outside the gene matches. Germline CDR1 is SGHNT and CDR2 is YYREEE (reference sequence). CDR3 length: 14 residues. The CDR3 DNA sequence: TGTGCCAGCAGCTTGGAGGGGGCGCTTCATGGCTACACCTTC. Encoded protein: CASSLEGALHGYTF. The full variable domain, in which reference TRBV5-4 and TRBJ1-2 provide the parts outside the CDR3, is ETGVTQSPTHLIKTRGQQVTLRCSSQSGHNTVSWYQQALGQGPQFIFQYYREEENGRGNFPPRFSGLQFPNYSSELNVNALELDDSALYLCASSLEGALHGYTFGSGTRLTVV.

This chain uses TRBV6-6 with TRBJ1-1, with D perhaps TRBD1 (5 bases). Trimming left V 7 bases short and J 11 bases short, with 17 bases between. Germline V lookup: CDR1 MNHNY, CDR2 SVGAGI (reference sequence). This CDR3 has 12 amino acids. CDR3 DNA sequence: TGTGCCAGCACTCCCTCAGGGATCGGGGCTTTCTTT. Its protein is CASTPSGIGAFF.

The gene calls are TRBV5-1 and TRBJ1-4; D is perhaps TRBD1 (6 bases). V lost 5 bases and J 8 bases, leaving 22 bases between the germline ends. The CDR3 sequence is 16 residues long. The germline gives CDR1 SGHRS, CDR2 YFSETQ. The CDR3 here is CASREGQLSQGEKLFF. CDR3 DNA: TGCGCCAGCAGAGAGGGGCAACTCTCGCAGGGGGAAAAACTGTTTTTT. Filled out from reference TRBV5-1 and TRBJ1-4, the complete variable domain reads KAGVTQTPRYLIKTRGQQVTLSCSPISGHRSVSWYQQTPGQGLQFLFEYFSETQRNKGNFPGRFSGRQFSNSRSEMNVSTLELGDSALYLCASREGQLSQGEKLFFGSGTQLSVL.

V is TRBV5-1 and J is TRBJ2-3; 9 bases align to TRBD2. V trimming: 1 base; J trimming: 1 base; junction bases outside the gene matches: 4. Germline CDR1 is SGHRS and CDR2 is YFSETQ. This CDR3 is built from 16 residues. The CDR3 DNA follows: TGCGCCAGCAGCTTGTTTGGCGGGGGGGGCACAGATACGCAGTATTTT. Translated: CASSLFGGGGTDTQYF.

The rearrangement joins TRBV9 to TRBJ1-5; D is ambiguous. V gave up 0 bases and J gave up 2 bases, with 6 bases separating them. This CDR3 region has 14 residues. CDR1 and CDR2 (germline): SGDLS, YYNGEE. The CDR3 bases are TGTGCCAGCAGCGTAGGTTCCGGCAATCAGCCCCAGCATTTT. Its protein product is CASSVGSGNQPQHF.

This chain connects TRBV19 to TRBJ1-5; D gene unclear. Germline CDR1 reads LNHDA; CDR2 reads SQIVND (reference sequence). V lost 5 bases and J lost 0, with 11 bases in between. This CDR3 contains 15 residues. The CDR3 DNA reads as TGTGCCAGTAGTGACATTGGGTTTAGCAATCAGCCCCAGCATTTT. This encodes CASSDIGFSNQPQHF.